A selection of T cell receptor beta chains follows, all from one sample in a study of shared clonotypes between healthy human individuals. Clones were sequenced by immunoSEQ multiplex PCR, and TCRdb holds only the in-frame ones, with some missing. The repertoire holds about 700,000 clones, with roughly 94% as singletons. The sample taken for sequencing was naive CD8+ T cells sorted from blood. Receptor source: a man aged 30-40 years in good health. CDR3s include the opening cysteine and the closing phenylalanine or tryptophan. The order of the fields is V gene, J gene, CDR3 protein.

TRBV18	TRBJ1-3	CASSPAQASSGNTIYF
TRBV7-9	TRBJ2-3	CASSSGSVSTDTQYF
TRBV28	TRBJ1-1	CASRTGVYEAFF
TRBV5-5	TRBJ2-7	CASSLSVPSGRTYEQYF
TRBV19	TRBJ1-4	CASSHTGFGEKLFF
TRBV27	TRBJ1-2	CASSWDRAGGYTF
TRBV14	TRBJ2-3	CASSQVGGTDTQYF
TRBV19	TRBJ2-3	CASSVVLTDTQYF
TRBV4-1	TRBJ2-7	CASSQEDLGGWGAYEQYF
TRBV2	TRBJ2-5	CASRGGLETQYF
TRBV2	TRBJ2-1	CAQGRGNNEQFF
TRBV28	TRBJ2-7	CATHRGFSYEQYF
TRBV7-9	TRBJ2-1	CASKNREGLYEQFF
TRBV2	TRBJ2-5	CASKASGSEETQYF
TRBV19	TRBJ2-7	CASSWGLAYEQYF
TRBV29-1	TRBJ2-7	CSVPGLGGYEQYF
TRBV6-5	TRBJ2-2	CASSYGLGELFF
TRBV6-1	TRBJ2-2	CASSGLTGELFF
TRBV11-2	TRBJ2-5	CASSLPNRGQETQYF
TRBV30	TRBJ1-5	CACGGVGNQPQHF
TRBV13	TRBJ2-2	CASSLAGVNTGELFF
TRBV19	TRBJ2-7	CASSMGDYYEQYF
TRBV2	TRBJ1-1	CASSERIDTEAFF
TRBV28	TRBJ1-1	CASSLDGVGLNTEAFF
TRBV9	TRBJ2-7	CASSVGGNYEQYF
TRBV6-5	TRBJ1-2	CASSEGGGSYGYTF
TRBV7-9	TRBJ2-1	CASSWEGNEQFF
TRBV7-3	TRBJ2-2	CASSLYPGPANTGELFF
TRBV7-9	TRBJ2-5	CASSLAETVETQYF
TRBV9	TRBJ2-3	CASSGSGTVTDTQYF
TRBV5-5	TRBJ1-5	CASSLARQGSNQPQHF
TRBV2	TRBJ2-1	CASSEGLAGGPEGEQFF
TRBV10-3	TRBJ1-2	CAISESSDQMGYTF
TRBV2	TRBJ2-7	CASSEAGRSYEQYF
TRBV6-1	TRBJ1-1	CASLWGTEAFF
TRBV9	TRBJ2-7	CASSALDREQYF
TRBV28	TRBJ1-5	CASRPGAGQPQHF
TRBV19	TRBJ2-1	CASKGGTSGSFSYDNEQFF
TRBV7-3	TRBJ1-1	CASSSGINTEAFF
TRBV10-2	TRBJ2-3	CASSGGPFTDTQYF
TRBV9	TRBJ2-3	CASSMGTSGLADTQYF
TRBV13	TRBJ1-4	CASSLTGNEKLFF
TRBV5-1	TRBJ1-1	CASSAGTGGWTEAFF
TRBV6-6	TRBJ2-7	CASSPLAGVNEQYF
TRBV27	TRBJ2-7	CASSSASWIHEQYF
TRBV4-1	TRBJ2-3	CASSQDPGPSTDTQYF
TRBV23-1	TRBJ2-1	CASTNPYDPDSYNEQFF
TRBV7-9	TRBJ2-1	CASSDSKYSDNEQFF
TRBV7-9	TRBJ1-1	CASSAGGNTEAFF
TRBV13	TRBJ2-2	CASSQTGGAGNTGELFF
TRBV7-9	TRBJ2-1	CASRFRAESSYNEQFF
TRBV7-6	TRBJ2-1	CASSFGFLAGGGNEQFF
TRBV7-9	TRBJ2-7	CASSSGQHRSYEQYF